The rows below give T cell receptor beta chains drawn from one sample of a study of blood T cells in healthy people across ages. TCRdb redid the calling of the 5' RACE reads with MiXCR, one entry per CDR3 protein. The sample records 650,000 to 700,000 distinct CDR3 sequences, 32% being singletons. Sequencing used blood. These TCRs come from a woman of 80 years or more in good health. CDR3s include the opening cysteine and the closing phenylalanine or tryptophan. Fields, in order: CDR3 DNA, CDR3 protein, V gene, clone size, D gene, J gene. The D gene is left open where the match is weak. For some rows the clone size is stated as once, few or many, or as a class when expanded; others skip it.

TGTGCCAGCAGCTCCGGGACTAGCGGGGGGGCAACCTCTGGGGCCAACGTCCTGACTTTC	CASSSGTSGGATSGANVLTF	TRBV11-1	many	TRBD2	TRBJ2-6
TGTGCCAGCAGCTTAGGGGCAGAAGCTAATGAAAAACTGTTTTTT	CASSLGAEANEKLFF	TRBV7-9	.	.	TRBJ1-4
TGCGCCAGCAGCCAAGAAAAAGCGGGAGGGCGAGGGAATGAGCAGTTCTTC	CASSQEKAGGRGNEQFF	TRBV4-1	.	TRBD2	TRBJ2-1
TGCAGTGCTAGAGATGGGGCCTCCTTCGGGAGGGCCTACGAGCAGTACTTC	CSARDGASFGRAYEQYF	TRBV20-1	few	TRBD2	TRBJ2-7
TGTGCCAGCAGCCCCCTGCCTGCTACCGGAGATACGCAGTATTTT	CASSPLPATGDTQYF	TRBV7-4	many	.	TRBJ2-3
TGTGCCACCAGTGATCCCAGCACGGTGGTACAAGAGACCCAGTACTTC	CATSDPSTVVQETQYF	TRBV24-1	.	.	TRBJ2-5
TGTGCCAGCAGTGCAGGGGGCGGCTCTGGGGCCAACGTCCGGACTTTC	CASSAGGGSGANVRTF	TRBV2	.	TRBD1	TRBJ2-6
TGTGCCAGCAGACCAGGAGGGGCCGGGAGTAGCACAGATACGCAGTATTTT	CASRPGGAGSSTDTQYF	TRBV27	.	.	TRBJ2-3
TGCAGTGCTAGAGATAGACTAGCGGGATTCCAAGAGACCCAGTACTTC	CSARDRLAGFQETQYF	TRBV20-1	many	TRBD2	TRBJ2-5
TGTGCCAGCAGCCAAGGGCCAGGACAGGGGGCTGAAAAACTGTTTTTT	CASSQGPGQGAEKLFF	TRBV4-2	many	TRBD1	TRBJ1-4
TGCGCCAGATCGGGGGTAAACACCGGGGAGCTGTTTTTT	CARSGVNTGELFF	TRBV5-1	many	.	TRBJ2-2
TGTGCCAGCGGCGCGCCCTTGGGGTCTGCCAATGAGCAGTTCTTC	CASGAPLGSANEQFF	TRBV7-2	.	.	TRBJ2-1
TGTGCCAGCAGTGAAGCGTTGGGGACAGGGAAGTTCTTC	CASSEALGTGKFF	TRBV6-1	many	TRBD1	TRBJ2-1
TGCAGTGCTACCCTAGTTGAAAAACTGTTTTTT	CSATLVEKLFF	TRBV20-1	few	.	TRBJ1-4
TGTGCCAGCAGCTTCCGGCGGGAAGAAGAGACCCAGTACTTC	CASSFRREEETQYF	TRBV5-5	few	.	TRBJ2-5
TGTGCCAGCGGTGCGCCGGGACAGGGACTCACTGAAGCTTTCTTT	CASGAPGQGLTEAFF	TRBV25-1	.	TRBD1	TRBJ1-1
TGTGCCAGCAGCAAAGGAGGAAACACCATATATTTT	CASSKGGNTIYF	TRBV11-2	.	.	TRBJ1-3
TGTGCTTCGTTGGGGGGCACTGAAGCTTTCTTT	CASLGGTEAFF	TRBV12-3/TRBV12-4	.	.	TRBJ1-1
TGTGCCAGTAGTTCCCGACTAGCGCTCGAGCAGTACTTC	CASSSRLALEQYF	TRBV19	few	TRBD2	TRBJ2-7
TGTGCCAGCAGCTTTTCGGAGGAGCAGTTCTTC	CASSFSEEQFF	TRBV7-2	.	.	TRBJ2-1
TGCGCCAGCAGCTTGGGGCTAGCGGAACAGCTACTGTACTTC	CASSLGLAEQLLYF	TRBV5-1	many	TRBD2	TRBJ2-7
TGTGCCAGCAGCTTCTCCAGGGCAGGGGCCTCCTTTAATTCACCCCTCCACTTT	CASSFSRAGASFNSPLHF	TRBV7-2	.	.	TRBJ1-6